This T cell receptor (beta chain) was sequenced during a study of post-analysis software for immune sequencing data. Study context: Relapsing-remitting, secondary progressive and progressive-relapsing multiple sclerosis were all included among the disease courses. Study observations and caveats: Among multiple sclerosis patients, normalized Chao1 diversity was significantly below that of controls. Patients used several TRBV segments, including TRBV5-6, TRBV5-1 and TRBV20-1, more often than controls.

The germline V gene has CDR1 MGHDK and CDR2 SYGVNS. This CDR3 region has 14 residues. Trimming pared 1 base from V and 5 bases from J, leaving 11 bases between. Unique-molecular-identifier-tagged TCR beta cDNA libraries were used. From around 1 to 9.1 million T cells, 400,000 to 650,000 cDNA molecules were obtained. Each CDR3 protein is one row after TCRdb ran MiXCR on the PCR reads. The sample yields roughly 410,000 distinct CDR3 sequences, less than 40% seen once. This clonotype was seen only a few times. Its antigen is unknown. V is TRBV25-1 and J is TRBJ1-2; D is unresolved. The TCR was taken from a girl under 18 with multiple sclerosis. Sample: blood. CDR3 sequence reads: CASSESGRTYGYTF. The CDR3 coding sequence is TGTGCCAGCAGTGAATCCGGGCGGACTTATGGCTACACCTTC.